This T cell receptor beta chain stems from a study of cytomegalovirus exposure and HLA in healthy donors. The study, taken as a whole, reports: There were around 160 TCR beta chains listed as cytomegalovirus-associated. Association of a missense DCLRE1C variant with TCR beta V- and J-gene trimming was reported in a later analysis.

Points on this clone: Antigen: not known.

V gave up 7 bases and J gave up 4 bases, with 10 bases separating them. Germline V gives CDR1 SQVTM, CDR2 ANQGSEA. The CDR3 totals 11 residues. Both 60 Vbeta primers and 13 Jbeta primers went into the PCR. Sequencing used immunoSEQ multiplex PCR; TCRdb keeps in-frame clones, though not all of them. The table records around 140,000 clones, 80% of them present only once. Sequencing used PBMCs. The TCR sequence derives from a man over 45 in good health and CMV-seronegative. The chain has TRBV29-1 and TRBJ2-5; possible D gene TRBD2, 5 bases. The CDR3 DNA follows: TGCAGCGCCAGAGAGGGAGAGACCCAGTACTTC. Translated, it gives CSAREGETQYF.